Sequencing of this TCR beta chain was carried out in a study of T cell responses to AZD1222 COVID-19 vaccine. Study conclusions and caveats: Most donors were white British and more were female, and clonal diversity was possibly underestimated. Just a handful of AZD1222 recipients tested seropositive at baseline. Two AZD1222 doses significantly raised spike-specific TCR breadth and depth over controls.

TCRdb keeps only in-frame clones here, not all; method: immunoSEQ multiplex PCR. Among tens of thousands of clones listed, 87% were seen once. The germline CDR1 and CDR2 sequences are MNHEY and SMNVEV (reference sequence). CDR3 length equals 17 residues. V dropped 2 bases and J dropped 7 bases, with 21 bases sitting between them. For this clone: Its antigen is not identified.

V gene TRBV27 combines with J gene TRBJ1-5; weak D call: TRBD1 (5 bases). Sequencing used peripheral blood, obtained 28 days after the second AZD1222 dose. The source of this sequence is an adult who received the AZD1222 COVID-19 vaccine. As DNA, the CDR3 is TGTGCCAGCAGTTTAGGGGGTCCGGGATTGGAGCACCAGCCCCAGCATTTT. Translated, it gives CASSLGGPGLEHQPQHF.